This TCR beta chain was identified in a study of T cells in women clearing cervical HPV infection. This CDR3 has 14 amino acids. The germline gives CDR1 MNHEY, CDR2 SMNVEV (reference sequence). V trimming: 5 bases; J trimming: 0 bases; junction bases outside the gene matches: 4. Worth noting for this clone: The CDR3 extends 3 residues past the end of the read, so its final part is completed from the germline J gene.

The assay was immunoSEQ multiplex PCR, and TCRdb's table has in-frame clones only and misses some. This table holds around 28,000 clones. The V call is TRBV27, the J call TRBJ2-7; TRBD1 agrees at 7 bases. This clonotype was sampled from a woman between 18 and 70 years old with a cervical HPV16 infection that either progressed to CIN3+ or cleared (not recorded which). Sequencing was performed on blood buffy coat. CDR3 in amino acids: CASSTGTASYEQYF. CDR3 DNA, as far as it was read: TGTGCCAGCAGTACCGGGACAGCCTCCTACGAG.